The next 8 T cell receptor beta chains were all read from a single sample in a study of CD8 T cell repertoires and HIV-1 epitope variants. Generated by immunoSEQ multiplex PCR, the TCRdb table keeps only in-frame clones and is missing some. Here the sample spans 4,000 to 6,000 clones, approximately 66% being singletons. These receptors' antigens are unknown. Sequencing input: cultured CD8+ T cells derived from PBMCs. These receptors originate from a male donor with HIV.

CDR3 in amino acids: CASSPGDRRDIQYF. The CDR3 region has the DNA TGTGCCAGCAGTCCCGGCGACAGGAGGGACATTCAGTACTTC. This chain joins TRBV28 and TRBJ2-4, with D perhaps TRBD1 or TRBD2 (6 bases each). Germline CDR1 MDHEN, CDR2 SYDVKM. The CDR3 covers 14 residues. V was shortened by 5 bases and J by 8 bases, with 16 bases between the two germline ends.

The chain links TRBV27 to TRBJ2-7, with 9 bases identical to TRBD2. CDR3 length: 15 amino acids. V lost 9 bases to trimming and J lost 4 bases; unmatched junction nucleotides: 13. The germline V gene has CDR1 MNHEY and CDR2 SMNVEV (reference sequence). The CDR3: CASRNLQREVYEQYF. For the CDR3, the DNA is TGTGCCAGTCGAAATCTTCAGCGGGAGGTGTACGAGCAGTACTTC.

This clone came up once. The chain is built from TRBV27 and TRBJ2-5; D may be TRBD2 (5 bases). V was trimmed by 6 bases and J by 3 bases, leaving 11 bases between them. Looked up from germline, CDR1 is MNHEY and CDR2 is SMNVEV (reference sequence). CDR3 length: 13 residues. The CDR3 DNA sequence: TGTGCCAGCAGGGATGGGGAGAAAGAGACCCAGTACTTC. Translating it yields CASRDGEKETQYF.

This clone was observed a single time. The rearrangement links TRBV7-9 to TRBJ2-1; D might be TRBD2 (5 bases). The CDR3 covers 14 residues. Germline V CDR1 and CDR2: SEHNR, FQNEAQ (reference sequence). V was trimmed by 3 bases and J by 9 bases, leaving 15 bases between them. CDR3 residues: CASSFGLSGIEQFF. CDR3 in DNA: TGTGCCAGCAGCTTCGGACTGTCCGGCATTGAGCAGTTCTTC.

This chain uses TRBV9 with TRBJ2-5, with a tentative D call TRBD2 (7 bases). The CDR3 contains 16 residues. Trimming left V 3 bases short and J 2 bases short, with 17 bases between. The V gene's germline CDR1 is SGDLS and CDR2 YYNGEE. The DNA of the CDR3 is TGTGCCAGCAGCGGACGAGGGGGGGAGAGACAAGAGACCCAGTACTTC. It encodes CASSGRGGERQETQYF.

This clone is large within its sample. At one boundary the junction diverges from the germline segment, which might be a read error. This rearrangement joins TRBV27 to TRBJ2-7; D is tentatively TRBD1 or TRBD2 (5 bases each). Germline CDR1 and CDR2: MNHEY and SMNVEV (reference sequence). The CDR3 runs to 16 residues. DNA for the CDR3: TGTGCCAGCAGTGTATCCTCCGGGACGGTGTCCTACGAGCAGTACTTC. Translated: CASSVSSGTVSYEQYF.

V is TRBV6-5 and J is TRBJ1-6; 10 bases match TRBD1. Germline V gene data show CDR1 as MNHEY and CDR2 as SVGAGI. The CDR3 loop spans 13 amino acids. After removal of 7 bases from V and 8 bases from J, the junction contained 2 bases not matched to a gene. CDR3 nucleotide sequence: TGTGCCAGCAACGACAGGGGGCATTCACCCCTCCACTTT. Translating gives CASNDRGHSPLHF.

This clone was observed a handful of times. CDR3 DNA: TGTGCCAGCTCACCAGGACTTTCCCAAGAGACCCAGTACTTC. Translation: CASSPGLSQETQYF. V usage is TRBV18 and J usage is TRBJ2-5; tentatively, D is TRBD2 (5 bases). The germline CDR1 and CDR2 sequences are KGHSH and LQKENI. V was trimmed by 2 bases and J by 1 base, leaving 8 bases between them. The CDR3 is made up of 14 amino acids.